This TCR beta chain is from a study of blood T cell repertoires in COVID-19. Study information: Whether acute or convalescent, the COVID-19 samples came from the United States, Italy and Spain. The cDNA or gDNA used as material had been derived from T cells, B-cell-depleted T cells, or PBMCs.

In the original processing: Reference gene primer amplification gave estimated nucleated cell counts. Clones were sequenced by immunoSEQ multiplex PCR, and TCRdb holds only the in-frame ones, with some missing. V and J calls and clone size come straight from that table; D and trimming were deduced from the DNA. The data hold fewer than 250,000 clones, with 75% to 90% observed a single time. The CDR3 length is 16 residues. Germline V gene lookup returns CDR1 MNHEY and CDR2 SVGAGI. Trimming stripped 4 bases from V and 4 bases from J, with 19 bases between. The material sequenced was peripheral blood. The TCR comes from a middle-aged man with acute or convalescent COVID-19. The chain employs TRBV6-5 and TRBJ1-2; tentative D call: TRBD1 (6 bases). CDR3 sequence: CASSSRGLLGVYGYTF. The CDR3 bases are TGTGCCAGCAGTTCCAGGGGCCTACTGGGGGTCTATGGCTACACCTTC.